This T cell receptor (beta chain) was retrieved from a study of blood T cell repertoires in COVID-19 (dated by TCRdb to the early 2020s). With respect to the entire study: The collaborator samples originated in the United States, Italy and Spain and spanned the acute and convalescent phases of COVID-19. Subjects who had been exposed to COVID-19, were actively infected with it, or had recovered from it provided the deeply sampled blood TCRbeta repertoires that made up the dataset. The prospective study material was composed of cDNA or gDNA derived from T cells, B-cell-depleted T cells, or PBMCs. Where available, HLA class I and class II types were obtained from metadata supplied by the sample provider rather than from assay-based typing. The repertoires were released in a freely available public database intended as a resource for research on the immune response to SARS-CoV-2. The sample metadata nearly always contained a de-identified subject ID, COVID-19 status, age in years and sex. Samples were obtained from the ongoing ImmuneRACE study (first 160 participants) and from 1,254 subjects provided by 6 global collaborators.

Overall study outcomes, separate from this receptor: How much clinical and demographic metadata was included differed by source and by participant, and the metadata was provided uncurated.

Collaborating institutions collected whole blood in K2EDTA tubes following their own protocols. For TCRbeta analysis, collaborator samples were shipped as frozen whole blood, as isolated PBMCs, or as DNA extracted from either sample type. As encoded in the germline V gene (reference sequence), CDR1 is MNHEY while CDR2 is SMNVEV. Taken from cysteine to phenylalanine, the CDR3 has 17 residues. Here the CDR3 DNA is all that survives: 51 bases in frame from base 1. V loses 1 base at its end and J loses 4 bases; junction bases beyond the gene matches: 5. On this clone itself: Its target antigen remains unknown. There are no base qualities to consult, and no much larger clone falls within one base.

TCRbeta CDR3 regions were amplified from genomic DNA by means of the immunoSEQ Assay, a bias-controlled multiplex PCR. The original pipeline was this. Within the assay, amplification of reference gene primers was used to estimate how many nucleated cells each sample contained. To quantify the absolute abundance of each unique TCRbeta CDR3 rearrangement, sequence reads were collapsed and filtered. Productive Simpson clonality was computed per sample as the square root of Simpson's diversity index over productive rearrangements. TCRdb stores this immuneACCESS table with in-frame sequences only. Part of the clones is absent; in the studies checked, under half of the shortfall reflects unresolved V genes, and no reason is known for the rest. V and J calls and clone size are as listed in that table; D and trimming were resolved from the DNA. For this sample there are around 65,000 clones; 60% to 80% appear just once. The ten largest clones capture around 50% of the sample.

The receptor was isolated from a human donor in a cohort sampled during active COVID-19. The chain couples TRBV27 to TRBJ1-5, and 12 junctional nucleotides match TRBD1. Sequencing was done on a sample of peripheral blood. The CDR3 is CASSLFGTGGENQPQHF. The DNA is TGTGCCAGCAGTTTATTCGGGACAGGGGGCGAAAATCAGCCCCAGCATTTT.